This is a list of T cell receptor beta chains from one sample in a study of blood T cells in healthy people across ages. TCRdb re-analysed the 5' RACE reads in MiXCR, keeping a single row per CDR3 protein. This table holds some 900,000 distinct CDR3 sequences, more than 25% found once. The sequencing sample was made of blood. Receptors originate from a woman of 80 years or more in good health. Both conserved end residues are part of each CDR3. A D gene is named only where the DNA matches it firmly. Some rows have no size entry. The others give once, few or many, or a class for an expanded clone.

J | D | V | size | CDR3 | DNA
TRBJ2-7 | NA | TRBV5-1 | NA | CASSLDGRTGEQYF | TGCGCCAGCAGCCTAGATGGCCGAACAGGGGAGCAGTACTTC
TRBJ1-1 | NA | TRBV7-2 | NA | CASSFLWKNTEAFF | TGTGCCAGCAGCTTTTTATGGAAGAACACTGAAGCTTTCTTT
TRBJ1-5 | TRBD1 | TRBV20-1 | few | CSASLSTGASNQPQHF | TGCAGTGCTAGCCTAAGTACAGGGGCGTCAAATCAGCCCCAGCATTTT
TRBJ1-2 | NA | TRBV20-1 | few | CSARDEGRGLYGYTF | TGCAGTGCTAGAGATGAGGGCAGGGGCCTCTATGGCTACACCTTC
TRBJ2-1 | TRBD2 | TRBV7-8 | NA | CASSFGLGNYNEQFF | TGTGCCAGCAGCTTCGGACTAGGGAACTACAATGAGCAGTTCTTC
TRBJ2-3 | TRBD1 | TRBV2 | few | CASSAGQGAWYTQYF | TGTGCCAGCAGCGCGGGACAGGGGGCTTGGTATACGCAGTATTTT
TRBJ1-1 | TRBD1 | TRBV7-9 | few | CASSTPTGRGTEAFF | TGTGCCAGCAGCACCCCGACAGGGCGGGGCACTGAAGCTTTCTTT
TRBJ2-5 | TRBD1 | TRBV6-5 | many | CASRGQGETQYF | TGTGCCAGCAGAGGACAGGGAGAGACCCAGTACTTC
TRBJ2-3 | NA | TRBV14 | few | CASSGGQFCTDTQYF | TGTGCCAGCAGCGGAGGCCAGTTTTGCACAGATACGCAGTATTTT
TRBJ1-1 | NA | TRBV12-3/TRBV12-4 | NA | CASGVNTEAFF | TGTGCCAGCGGGGTGAACACTGAAGCTTTCTTT
TRBJ2-2 | TRBD1 | TRBV19 | NA | CASSITGAAGELFF | TGTGCCAGTAGTATCACAGGGGCGGCCGGGGAGCTGTTTTTT
TRBJ2-3 | TRBD2 | TRBV20-1 | few | CSSGGGDDADTQYF | TGCAGTAGTGGCGGGGGTGATGACGCAGATACGCAGTATTTT
TRBJ2-7 | NA | TRBV11-2 | NA | CASSANQGPPSSCNEQYF | TGTGCCAGCAGCGCTAACCAGGGACCGCCGAGCTCCTGCAATGAGCAGTACTTC
TRBJ2-1 | TRBD2 | TRBV7-2 | NA | CASSLSGGRIFYEQFF | TGTGCCAGCAGCCTAAGCGGGGGTCGGATCTTTTATGAGCAGTTCTTC
TRBJ2-2 | TRBD2 | TRBV7-2 | few | CASSFQRGVNTGELFF | TGTGCCAGCAGCTTCCAGCGGGGGGTGAACACCGGGGAGCTGTTTTTT
TRBJ2-5 | NA | TRBV20-1 | many | CSARAMGGLETQYF | TGCAGTGCTAGAGCCATGGGGGGTTTGGAGACCCAGTACTTC
TRBJ2-7 | NA | TRBV20-1 | many | CSAREFAAYEQYF | TGCAGTGCTAGAGAGTTCGCTGCCTACGAGCAGTACTTC
TRBJ2-7 | NA | TRBV29-1 | few | CSVEQPLRPYNEQYF | TGCAGCGTTGAGCAGCCCCTGAGACCCTACAATGAGCAGTACTTC
TRBJ1-5 | NA | TRBV4-3 | few | CASSQVYGKNQPQHF | TGCGCCAGCAGCCAAGTATATGGGAAGAATCAGCCCCAGCATTTT
TRBJ2-3 | NA | TRBV14 | many | CASRSRDTDTQYF | TGTGCCAGCAGGTCTAGGGACACAGATACGCAGTATTTT
TRBJ1-2 | TRBD1 | TRBV4-3 | NA | CASSPRDRDLGYTF | TGCGCCAGCAGCCCCAGGGACAGGGACCTTGGCTACACCTTC
TRBJ2-1 | TRBD2 | TRBV5-1 | many | CASSSGTSLYNEQFF | TGCGCCAGCAGCTCCGGGACTAGCCTGTACAATGAGCAGTTCTTC
TRBJ1-6 | TRBD1 | TRBV7-9 | few | CASSTGTGVNSPLHF | TGTGCCAGCAGCACCGGGACAGGGGTGAATTCACCCCTCCACTTT
TRBJ2-2 | NA | TRBV20-1 | NA | CSARLFGRDDRELFF | TGCAGTGCTAGACTCTTCGGCAGGGATGACCGGGAGCTGTTTTTT
TRBJ2-7 | NA | TRBV6-2/TRBV6-3 | many | CASSYSTGRSNEQYF | TGTGCCAGCAGTTACTCGACAGGCAGGTCCAACGAGCAGTACTTC
TRBJ2-5 | TRBD1 | TRBV20-1 | NA | CSALLGTGVEETQYF | TGCAGTGCCCTCCTCGGGACAGGGGTAGAAGAGACCCAGTACTTC
TRBJ1-5 | NA | TRBV30 | NA | CAWSRNHGGNQPQHF | TGTGCCTGGAGTCGTAATCACGGGGGCAATCAGCCCCAGCATTTT